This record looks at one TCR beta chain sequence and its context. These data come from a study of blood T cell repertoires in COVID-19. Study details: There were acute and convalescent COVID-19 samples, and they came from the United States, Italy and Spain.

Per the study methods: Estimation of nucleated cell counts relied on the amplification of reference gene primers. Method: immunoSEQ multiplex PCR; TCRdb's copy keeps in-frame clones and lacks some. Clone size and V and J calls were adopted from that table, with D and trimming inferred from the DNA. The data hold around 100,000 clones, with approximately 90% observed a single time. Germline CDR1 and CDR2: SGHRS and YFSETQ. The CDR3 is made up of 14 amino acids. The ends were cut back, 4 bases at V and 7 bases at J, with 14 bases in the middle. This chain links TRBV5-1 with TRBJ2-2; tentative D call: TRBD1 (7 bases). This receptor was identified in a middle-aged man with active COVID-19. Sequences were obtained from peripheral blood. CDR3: CASSVQGTGGELFF. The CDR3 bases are TGCGCCAGCAGCGTACAGGGGACTGGCGGGGAGCTGTTTTTT.